This T cell receptor (beta chain) emerged from a study of cytomegalovirus exposure and HLA in healthy donors. Study conclusions and caveats: Analyses of presence and absence presupposed an approximately uniform sequencing depth across donors.

As for this clone: Antigen specificity is unknown.

A multiplex PCR was run with 60 Vbeta primers and 13 Jbeta primers. Sequenced by immunoSEQ multiplex PCR; TCRdb stores in-frame clones only, minus some. Among 100,000 or so clones, roughly 80% were seen once, and the ten largest hold approximately 2.6%. Per germline, CDR1 LGHNA and CDR2 YNFKEQ. The CDR3 spans 17 residues. V dropped 2 bases and J dropped 6; count of bases not matched to a gene: 10. The origin of this receptor is a female donor in good health and CMV-seronegative. The gene calls are TRBV4-2 and TRBJ2-1; 10 nucleotides match TRBD1. Sample: PBMCs. This chain's CDR3 is CASSQTITGTGVNEQFF. CDR3 in DNA: TGTGCCAGCAGCCAAACTATAACCGGGACAGGGGTCAATGAGCAGTTCTTC.